This TCR beta chain was captured by sequencing in a study of cytomegalovirus exposure and HLA in healthy donors. There are 15 residues in the CDR3. J lost 4 bases, V lost 5 bases, and 4 bases had no gene match. Germline values: CDR1 LNHNV, CDR2 YYDKDF (reference sequence). PCR employed 60 Vbeta and 13 Jbeta primers. The table came from immunoSEQ multiplex PCR; TCRdb's copy has only in-frame clones and leaves some out. Of fewer than 150,000 clones detected, over 60% appear once; the ten largest clones hold about 7.9%. Study-level results: TRBV6-2, TRBV6-3 and some other V segments were unresolvable in 87-base-pair reads.

With regard to this clone: No antigen is known for it.

Specimen: PBMCs. The V gene is TRBV15, the J gene TRBJ2-5, with TRBD2 identical over 13 bases. The sequence was obtained from a woman aged 40 to 55 in good health and CMV-seropositive. Here the CDR3 DNA reads TGTGCCACCAGCCCTCGGACTAGCGGGGGAGAGACCCAGTACTTC. It translates to CATSPRTSGGETQYF.